The rows below give T cell receptor beta chains drawn from one sample of a study of response to subunit inactivated influenza vaccine. From the RT-PCR reads, TCRdb called clonotypes with MiXCR, one entry per CDR3 protein. Of some 640,000 distinct CDR3 sequences detected, approximately 13% appear once; the ten largest clones hold 6.5% to 8.5%. Specimen: PBMCs from blood, collected 14 days before vaccination. The receptors were sampled from a man aged 50 to 59 who received an inactivated influenza vaccine. The conserved cysteine and the conserved F or W are not part of the CDR3 here.

TRBV24-1,ATSDLRQGGNEQF
TRBV7-2,ASSLNPGGYYGYT
TRBV4-2,ASSEILAGGTGGANVLT
TRBV11-2,ASSLDTSGRAYNEQF
TRBV29-1,SAGQGNTGELF
TRBV7-2,ASSPDRGRVSEQY
TRBV27,ASSLLGQGNWYEQY
TRBV5-1,ASSASGQTNNEQF
TRBV4-2,ASSQGDEGMETQY
TRBV6-5,ASSSKGGGEQF
TRBV7-2,ASSLPGGKTQY
TRBV5-1,ASSLALGQGLDTQY
TRBV15,ATSRKGSTSTDTQY
TRBV29-1,SVARAGTNEQF
TRBV7-2,ASSRGLSETQY
TRBV27,ASSFLAGGTPYNEQF
TRBV11-2,ASSRELANTGELF
TRBV28,ASRAWAVNEKLF
TRBV6-2/TRBV6-3,ASREGGRPYEQY
TRBV6-5,ASRAGTGGLAGANVLT
TRBV2,ASSTEWDQPQH
TRBV28,ASKSGPSVETQY
TRBV18,ASSPKGLGNIQY
TRBV10-3,AISELASGGNEQF
TRBV12-3/TRBV12-4,ASSLGSPKKPGQGNQPQH
TRBV28,ATGDSWDYEQY
TRBV6-5,ASSYSGAENEQY
TRBV5-1,ASNKESTGELF